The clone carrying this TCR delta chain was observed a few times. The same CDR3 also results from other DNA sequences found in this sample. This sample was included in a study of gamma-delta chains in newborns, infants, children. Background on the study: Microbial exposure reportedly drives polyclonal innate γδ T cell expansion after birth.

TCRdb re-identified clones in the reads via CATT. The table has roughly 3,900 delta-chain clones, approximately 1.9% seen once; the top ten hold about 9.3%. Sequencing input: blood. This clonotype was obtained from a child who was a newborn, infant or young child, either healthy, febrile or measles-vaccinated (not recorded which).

This CDR3 reads CACDSVYWGSSWDTRQMFF. The CDR3 DNA reads as TGTGCCTGTGACTCGGTGTACTGGGGGAGCTCCTGGGACACCCGACAGATGTTTTTC. The J gene is TRDJ3, the V gene TRDV2, with 9 bases lining up with TRDD3. The CDR3 is made up of 19 amino acids. The V gene end was trimmed by 3 bases and the J gene end by 0 bases; junction bases not matched to a gene: 8. Germline CDR1 is GEAIGNYY and CDR2 is EKD.